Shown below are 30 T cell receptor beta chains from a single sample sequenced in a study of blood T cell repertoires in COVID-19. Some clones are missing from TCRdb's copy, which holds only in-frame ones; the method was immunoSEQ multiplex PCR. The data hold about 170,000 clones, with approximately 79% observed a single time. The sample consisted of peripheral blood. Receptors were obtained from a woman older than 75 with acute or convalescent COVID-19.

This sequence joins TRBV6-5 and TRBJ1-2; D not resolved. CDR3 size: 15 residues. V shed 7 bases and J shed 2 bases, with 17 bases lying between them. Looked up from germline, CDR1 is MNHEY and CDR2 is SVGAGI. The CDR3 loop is CASNLGGGFNYGYTF. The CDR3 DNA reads TGTGCCAGCAACTTGGGCGGAGGGTTCAACTATGGCTACACCTTC.

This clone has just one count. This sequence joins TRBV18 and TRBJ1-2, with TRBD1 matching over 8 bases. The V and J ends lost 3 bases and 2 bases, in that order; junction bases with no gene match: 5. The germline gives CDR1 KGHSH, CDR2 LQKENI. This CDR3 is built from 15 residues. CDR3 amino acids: CASSPLTGANYGYTF. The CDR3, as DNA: TGTGCCAGCTCACCCCTGACAGGGGCCAACTATGGCTACACCTTC.

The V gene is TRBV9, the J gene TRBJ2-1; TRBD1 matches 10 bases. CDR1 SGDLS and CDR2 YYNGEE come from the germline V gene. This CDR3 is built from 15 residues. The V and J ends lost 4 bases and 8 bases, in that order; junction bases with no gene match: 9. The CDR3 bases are TGTGCCAGCAGCCCCTCGGGACAGGGGCTTGATGAGCAGTTCTTC. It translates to CASSPSGQGLDEQFF.

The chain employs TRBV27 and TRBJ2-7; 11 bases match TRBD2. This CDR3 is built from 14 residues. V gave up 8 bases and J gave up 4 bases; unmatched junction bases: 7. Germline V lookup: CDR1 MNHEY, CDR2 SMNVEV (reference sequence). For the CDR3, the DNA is TGTGCCAGCGCCGGGACTAGCGGTACTTACGAGCAGTACTTC. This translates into CASAGTSGTYEQYF.

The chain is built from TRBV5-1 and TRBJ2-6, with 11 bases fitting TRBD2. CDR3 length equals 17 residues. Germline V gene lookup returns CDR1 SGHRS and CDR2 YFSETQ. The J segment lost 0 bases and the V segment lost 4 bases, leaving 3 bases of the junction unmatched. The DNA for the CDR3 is TGCGCCAGCAGCCGACTAGCGGGAAGCTCTGGGGCCAACGTCCTGACTTTC. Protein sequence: CASSRLAGSSGANVLTF. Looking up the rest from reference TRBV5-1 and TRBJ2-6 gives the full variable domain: KAGVTQTPRYLIKTRGQQVTLSCSPISGHRSVSWYQQTPGQGLQFLFEYFSETQRNKGNFPGRFSGRQFSNSRSEMNVSTLELGDSALYLCASSRLAGSSGANVLTFGAGSRLTVL.

The DNA for the CDR3 is TGTGCCAGCAGTGAAGCTCAGGCCAGGGTGTACGAGCAGTACTTC. Residues: CASSEAQARVYEQYF. This sequence joins TRBV2 and TRBJ2-7; D possibly corresponds to TRBD1 (5 bases). The V end was cut by 0 bases, the J end by 4 bases, with 13 bases between. From germline, CDR1 is SNHLY and CDR2 FYNNEI. This CDR3 region has 15 residues. The full variable domain, completed using reference TRBV2 and TRBJ2-7, is EPEVTQTPSHQVTQMGQEVILRCVPISNHLYFYWYRQILGQKVEFLVSFYNNEISEKSEIFDDQFSVERPDGSNFTLKIRSTKLEDSAMYFCASSEAQARVYEQYFGPGTRLTVT.

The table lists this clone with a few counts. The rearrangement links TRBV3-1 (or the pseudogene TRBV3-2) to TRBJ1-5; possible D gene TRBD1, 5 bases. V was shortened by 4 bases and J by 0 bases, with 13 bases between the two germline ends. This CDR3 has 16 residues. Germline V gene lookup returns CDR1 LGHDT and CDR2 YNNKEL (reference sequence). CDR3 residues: CASSPAGGVSNQPQHF. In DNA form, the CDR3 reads TGTGCCAGCAGCCCCGCCGGGGGAGTTAGCAATCAGCCCCAGCATTTT.

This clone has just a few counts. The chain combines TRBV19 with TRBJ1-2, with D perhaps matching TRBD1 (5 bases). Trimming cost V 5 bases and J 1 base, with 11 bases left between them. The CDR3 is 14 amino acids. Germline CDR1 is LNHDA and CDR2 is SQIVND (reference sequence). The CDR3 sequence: CASSETGNNYGYTF. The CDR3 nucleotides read TGTGCCAGTAGTGAAACAGGAAATAACTATGGCTACACCTTC. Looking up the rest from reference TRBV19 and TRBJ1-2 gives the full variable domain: DGGITQSPKYLFRKEGQNVTLSCEQNLNHDAMYWYRQDPGQGLRLIYYSQIVNDFQKGDIAEGYSVSREKKESFPLTVTSAQKNPTAFYLCASSETGNNYGYTFGSGTRLTVV.

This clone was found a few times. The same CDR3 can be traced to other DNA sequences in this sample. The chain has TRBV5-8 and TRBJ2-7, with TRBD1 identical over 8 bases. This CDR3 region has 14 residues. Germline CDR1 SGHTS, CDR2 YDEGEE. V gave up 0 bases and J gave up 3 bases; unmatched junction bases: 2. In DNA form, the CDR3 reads TGTGCCAGCAGCTTGGCCGACAGGGGCTACGAGCAGTACTTC. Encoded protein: CASSLADRGYEQYF.

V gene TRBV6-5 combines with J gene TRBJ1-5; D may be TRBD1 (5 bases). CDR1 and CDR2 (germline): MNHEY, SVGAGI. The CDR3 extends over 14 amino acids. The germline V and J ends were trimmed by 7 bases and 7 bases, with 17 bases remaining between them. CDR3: CASNLSGSGQPQHF. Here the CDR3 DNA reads TGTGCCAGCAACCTATCAGGGTCGGGCCAGCCCCAGCATTTT.

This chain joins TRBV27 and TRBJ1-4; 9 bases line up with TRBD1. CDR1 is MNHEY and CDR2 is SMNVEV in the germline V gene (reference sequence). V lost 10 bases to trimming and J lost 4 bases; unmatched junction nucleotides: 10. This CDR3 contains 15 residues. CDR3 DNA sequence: TGTGCCACCTCGGACAGGGGAGGCGGTAATGAAAAACTGTTTTTT. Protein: CATSDRGGGNEKLFF.

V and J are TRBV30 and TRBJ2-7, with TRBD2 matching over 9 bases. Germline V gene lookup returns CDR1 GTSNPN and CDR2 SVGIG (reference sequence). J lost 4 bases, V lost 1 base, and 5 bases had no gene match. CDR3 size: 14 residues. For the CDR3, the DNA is TGTGCCTGGAGTGAAGGCGGGAGGGCATACGAGCAGTACTTC. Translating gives CAWSEGGRAYEQYF. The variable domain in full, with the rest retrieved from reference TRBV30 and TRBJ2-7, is SQTIHQWPATLVQPVGSPLSLECTVEGTSNPNLYWYRQAAGRGLQLLFYSVGIGQISSEVPQNLSASRPQDRQFILSSKKLLLSDSGFYLCAWSEGGRAYEQYFGPGTRLTVT.

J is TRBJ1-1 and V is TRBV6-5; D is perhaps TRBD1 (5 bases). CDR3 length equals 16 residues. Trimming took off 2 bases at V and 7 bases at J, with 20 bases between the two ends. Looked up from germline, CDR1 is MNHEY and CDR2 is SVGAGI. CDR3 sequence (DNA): TGTGCCAGCAGTTACGTCGGCGCCGGGGGGATAAATGAAGCTTTCTTT. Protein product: CASSYVGAGGINEAFF.

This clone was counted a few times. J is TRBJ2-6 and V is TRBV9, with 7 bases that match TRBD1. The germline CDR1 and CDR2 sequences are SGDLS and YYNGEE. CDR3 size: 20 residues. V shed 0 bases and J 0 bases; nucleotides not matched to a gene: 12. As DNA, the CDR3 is TGTGCCAGCAGCGTAGAAAGGGTCGGGGACAGCTTCTCTGGGGCCAACGTCCTGACTTTC. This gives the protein CASSVERVGDSFSGANVLTF.

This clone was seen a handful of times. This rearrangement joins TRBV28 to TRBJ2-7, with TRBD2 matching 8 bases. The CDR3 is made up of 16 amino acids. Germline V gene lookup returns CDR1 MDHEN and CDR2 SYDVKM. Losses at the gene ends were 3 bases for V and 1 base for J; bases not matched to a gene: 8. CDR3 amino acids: CASSFSLSGSSYEQYF. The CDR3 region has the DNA TGTGCCAGCAGTTTTTCCTTGAGCGGGAGTTCCTACGAGCAGTACTTC.

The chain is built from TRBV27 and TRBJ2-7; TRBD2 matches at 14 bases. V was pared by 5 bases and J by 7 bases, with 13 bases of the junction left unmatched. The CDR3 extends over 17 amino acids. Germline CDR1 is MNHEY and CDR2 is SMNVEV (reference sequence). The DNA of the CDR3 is TGTGCCAGCAGTCCGTCAGGGGGACTAGCGGGAGAAGGAGAGCAGTACTTC. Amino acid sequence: CASSPSGGLAGEGEQYF.

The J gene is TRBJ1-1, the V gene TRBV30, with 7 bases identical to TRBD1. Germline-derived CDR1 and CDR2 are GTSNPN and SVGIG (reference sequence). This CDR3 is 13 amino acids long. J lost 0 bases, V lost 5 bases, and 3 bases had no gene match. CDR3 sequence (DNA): TGTGCCTGGGGGACAGACTTGAACACTGAAGCTTTCTTT. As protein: CAWGTDLNTEAFF.

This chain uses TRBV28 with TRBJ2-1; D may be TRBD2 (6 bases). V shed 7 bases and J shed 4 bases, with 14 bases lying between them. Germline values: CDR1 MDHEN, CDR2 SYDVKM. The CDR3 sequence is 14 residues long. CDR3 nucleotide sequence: TGTGCCAGCACCCTGAGTGGGACTTACAATGAGCAGTTCTTC. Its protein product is CASTLSGTYNEQFF.

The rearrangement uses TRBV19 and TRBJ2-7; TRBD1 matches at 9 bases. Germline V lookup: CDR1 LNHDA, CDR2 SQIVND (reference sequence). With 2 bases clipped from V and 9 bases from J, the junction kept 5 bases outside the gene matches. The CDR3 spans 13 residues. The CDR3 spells CASSIKKGQGQYF. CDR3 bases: TGTGCCAGTAGTATAAAGAAGGGACAGGGGCAGTACTTC.

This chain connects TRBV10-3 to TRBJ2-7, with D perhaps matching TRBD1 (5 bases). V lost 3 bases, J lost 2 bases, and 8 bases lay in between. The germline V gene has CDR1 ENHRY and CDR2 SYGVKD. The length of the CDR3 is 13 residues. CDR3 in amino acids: CAISDRVTYEQYF. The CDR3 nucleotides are TGTGCCATCAGTGACAGGGTCACCTACGAGCAGTACTTC.

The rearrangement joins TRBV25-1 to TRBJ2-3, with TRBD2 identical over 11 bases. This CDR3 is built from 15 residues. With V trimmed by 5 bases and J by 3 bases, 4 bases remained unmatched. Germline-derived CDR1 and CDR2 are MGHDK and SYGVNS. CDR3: CASSWGLAETDTQYF. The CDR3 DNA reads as TGTGCCAGCAGTTGGGGACTAGCGGAGACAGATACGCAGTATTTT.

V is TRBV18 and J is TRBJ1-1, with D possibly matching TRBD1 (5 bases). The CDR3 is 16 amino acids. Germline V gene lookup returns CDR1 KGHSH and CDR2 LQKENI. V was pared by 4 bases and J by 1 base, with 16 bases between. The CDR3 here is CASSHYPGLENTEAFF. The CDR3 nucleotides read TGTGCCAGCTCACACTACCCGGGACTGGAGAACACTGAAGCTTTCTTT.

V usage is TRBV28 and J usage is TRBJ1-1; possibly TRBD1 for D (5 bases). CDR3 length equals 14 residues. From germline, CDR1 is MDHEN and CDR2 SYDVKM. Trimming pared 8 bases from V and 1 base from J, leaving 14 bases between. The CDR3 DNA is TGTGCCAGCCCCCCGAGCGGGGGGAACACTGAAGCTTTCTTT. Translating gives CASPPSGGNTEAFF.

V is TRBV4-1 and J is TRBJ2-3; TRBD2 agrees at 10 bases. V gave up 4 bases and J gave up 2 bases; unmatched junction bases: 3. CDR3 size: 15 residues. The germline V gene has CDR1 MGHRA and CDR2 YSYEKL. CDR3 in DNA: TGCGCCAGCAGCCTACTAGCGGGACCCACAGATACGCAGTATTTT. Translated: CASSLLAGPTDTQYF.

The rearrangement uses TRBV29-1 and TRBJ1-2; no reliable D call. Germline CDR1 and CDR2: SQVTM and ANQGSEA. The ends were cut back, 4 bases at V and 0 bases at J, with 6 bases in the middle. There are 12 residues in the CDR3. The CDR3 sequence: CSVAEPNYGYTF. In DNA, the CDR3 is TGCAGCGTTGCGGAGCCTAACTATGGCTACACCTTC.

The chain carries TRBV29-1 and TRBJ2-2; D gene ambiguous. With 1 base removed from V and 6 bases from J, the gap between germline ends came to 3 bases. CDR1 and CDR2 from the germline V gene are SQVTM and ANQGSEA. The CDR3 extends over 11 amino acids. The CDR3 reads CSVEAAGELFF. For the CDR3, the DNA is TGCAGCGTTGAAGCCGCCGGGGAGCTGTTTTTT.

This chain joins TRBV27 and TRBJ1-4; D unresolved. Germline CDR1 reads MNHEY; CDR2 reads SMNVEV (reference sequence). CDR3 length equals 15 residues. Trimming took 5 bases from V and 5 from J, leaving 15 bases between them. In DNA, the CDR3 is TGTGCCAGCAGTCAAGGTTTGGGGAGAAATGAAAAACTGTTTTTT. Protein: CASSQGLGRNEKLFF. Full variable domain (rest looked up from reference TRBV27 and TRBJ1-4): EAQVTQNPRYLITVTGKKLTVTCSQNMNHEYMSWYRQDPGLGLRQIYYSMNVEVTDKGDVPEGYKVSRKEKRNFPLILESPSPNQTSLYFCASSQGLGRNEKLFFGSGTQLSVL.

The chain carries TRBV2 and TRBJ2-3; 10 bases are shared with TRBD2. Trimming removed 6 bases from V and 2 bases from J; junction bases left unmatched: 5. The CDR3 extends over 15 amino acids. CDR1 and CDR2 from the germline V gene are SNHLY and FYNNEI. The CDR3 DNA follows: TGTGCCAGCAGCACGACTAGCGGGTTCACAGATACGCAGTATTTT. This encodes CASSTTSGFTDTQYF.

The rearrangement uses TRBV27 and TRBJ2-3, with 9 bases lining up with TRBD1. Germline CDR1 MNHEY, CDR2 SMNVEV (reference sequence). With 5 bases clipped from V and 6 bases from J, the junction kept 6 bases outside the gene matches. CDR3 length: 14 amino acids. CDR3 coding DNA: TGTGCCAGCAGTCGAGGACAGGGGATTGATACGCAGTATTTT. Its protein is CASSRGQGIDTQYF.

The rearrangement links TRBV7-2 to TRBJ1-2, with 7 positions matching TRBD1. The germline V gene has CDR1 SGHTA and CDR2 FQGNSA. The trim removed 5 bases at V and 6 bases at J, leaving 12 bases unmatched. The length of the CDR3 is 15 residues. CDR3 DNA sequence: TGTGCCAGCAGCCCCTATGACAGGGCCCCCAATGGCTACACCTTC. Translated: CASSPYDRAPNGYTF.